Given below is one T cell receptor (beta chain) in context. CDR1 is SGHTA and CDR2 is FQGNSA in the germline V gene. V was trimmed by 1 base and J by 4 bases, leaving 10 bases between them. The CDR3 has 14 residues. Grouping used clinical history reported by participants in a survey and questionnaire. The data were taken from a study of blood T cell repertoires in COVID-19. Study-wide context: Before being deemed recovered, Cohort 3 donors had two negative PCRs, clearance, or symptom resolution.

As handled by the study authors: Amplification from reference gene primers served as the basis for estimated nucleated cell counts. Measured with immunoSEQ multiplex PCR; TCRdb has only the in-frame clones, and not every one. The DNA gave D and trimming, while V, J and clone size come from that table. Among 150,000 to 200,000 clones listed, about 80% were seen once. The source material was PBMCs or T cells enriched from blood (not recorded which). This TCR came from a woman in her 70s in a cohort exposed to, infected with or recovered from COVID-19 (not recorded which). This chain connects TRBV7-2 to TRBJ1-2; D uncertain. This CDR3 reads CASSLVLVGYGYTF. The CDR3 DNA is TGTGCCAGCAGCTTAGTTCTGGTCGGCTATGGCTACACCTTC.